Shown below are 32 T cell receptor beta chains from a single sample sequenced in a study of OX40 agonist ivuxolimab in advanced cancers. Measured with immunoSEQ multiplex PCR; TCRdb has only the in-frame clones, and not every one. This sample yields about 35,000 clones, of which about 76% are seen a single time; roughly 19% belongs to the top ten. The sequenced sample was CD4+ or CD8+ T cells sorted from blood, obtained in a trial of the OX40 agonist ivuxolimab. The origin of the receptors is an adult with an advanced solid tumor such as melanoma, head and neck, liver or kidney cancer.

The rearrangement joins TRBV7-9 to TRBJ1-5; D remains ambiguous. The CDR3 spans 13 residues. V was clipped by 4 bases and J by 6 bases, with 10 bases between them. Germline CDR1 is SEHNR and CDR2 is FQNEAQ (reference sequence). In DNA form, the CDR3 reads TGTGCCAGCAGCTCTGGGTCGTTTCAGCCCCAGCATTTT. The encoded protein is CASSSGSFQPQHF.

Only one count was recorded for this clone. The V and J genes are TRBV27 and TRBJ1-6, with TRBD1 as a possible D gene (6 bases). V was clipped by 6 bases and J by 10 bases, with 19 bases between them. CDR3 length equals 15 residues. The V gene's germline CDR1 is MNHEY and CDR2 SMNVEV (reference sequence). The CDR3 DNA reads TGTGCCAGCAGGCTATTGTTGGGGGCAGGATCACCCCTCCACTTT. It yields the protein CASRLLLGAGSPLHF.

As for this clone: It is likely a read error: a sequence one base away is far more abundant. This chain links TRBV7-2 with TRBJ1-5; 7 bases map to TRBD1. Per germline, CDR1 SGHTA and CDR2 FQGNSA. Unmatched junction bases numbered 7, after V lost 6 bases and J lost 2 bases. There are 15 residues in the CDR3. CDR3 bases: TGTGCCAGCAGTGAGGGGGCGGGGGGCAATCAGCCCCAGCATTTT. As protein: CASSEGAGGNQPQHF.

The CDR3: CASKQGRYPTGELFF. CDR3 DNA: TGTGCCAGCAAGCAGGGCCGTTATCCCACCGGGGAGCTGTTTTTT. The V gene is TRBV7-2, the J gene TRBJ2-2, with D maybe TRBD1 (5 bases). V shed 7 bases and J shed 4 bases, with 16 bases lying between them. This CDR3 comprises 15 residues. Looked up from germline, CDR1 is SGHTA and CDR2 is FQGNSA.

Only a few counts were recorded for this clone. In DNA, the CDR3 is TGTGCCAGCACCCCTCGGAGGGGGACTGAAGCTTTCTTT. Translation: CASTPRRGTEAFF. J is TRBJ1-1 and V is TRBV25-1; D is possibly TRBD1 (6 bases). There are 13 residues in the CDR3. Between the trimmed V and J ends, which lost 7 bases and 5 bases, there was a span of 14 bases. Germline V lookup: CDR1 MGHDK, CDR2 SYGVNS.

The chain has TRBV10-3 and TRBJ1-2; TRBD1 might be the D (6 bases). The CDR3 is 18 residues long. Trimming left V 0 bases short and J 2 bases short, with 19 bases between. Germline lookup yields CDR1 ENHRY and CDR2 SYGVKD. The chain's CDR3 is CAISESRQGRAPNYGYTF. The CDR3 DNA is TGTGCCATCAGTGAGTCCCGGCAGGGGCGAGCCCCAAACTATGGCTACACCTTC.

J is TRBJ2-7 and V is TRBV18; D is perhaps TRBD2 (6 bases). Germline lookup yields CDR1 KGHSH and CDR2 LQKENI. With 4 bases removed from V and 0 bases from J, the gap between germline ends came to 13 bases. There are 15 residues in the CDR3. CDR3 coding DNA: TGTGCCAGCTCACGAGGGACTTCCCGCTCCTACGAGCAGTACGTC. The encoded protein is CASSRGTSRSYEQYV.

This clone has more than one count but fewer than ten. This rearrangement joins TRBV11-2 to TRBJ1-6; 9 nucleotides agree with TRBD1. The germline gives CDR1 SGHAT, CDR2 FQNNGV. V gave up 5 bases and J gave up 10 bases; unmatched junction bases: 9. There are 15 residues in the CDR3. Written as DNA, the CDR3 is TGTGCCAGCAGCCCGGGGGGGACAGGGCGGTCACCCCTCCACTTT. Translated, it gives CASSPGGTGRSPLHF.

Only a few counts were recorded for this clone. The V and J genes are TRBV7-2 and TRBJ2-7; no clear D gene. Trimming shortened V by 1 base and J by 2 bases, and 9 bases separated the two germline ends. CDR3 length: 14 amino acids. Germline V gene lookup returns CDR1 SGHTA and CDR2 FQGNSA. DNA for the CDR3: TGTGCCAGCAGCTTAGGCCCCTTTCCCTACGAGCAGTACGTC. Translating it yields CASSLGPFPYEQYV.

The gene calls are TRBV21-1 and TRBJ2-7; the table gives TRBD2 as D, unverified against the DNA. TRBV21-1 is marked as a pseudogene. This CDR3 region has 15 residues. CDR3 nucleotide sequence: TGTGCCAGCAGCAAAGTGGGGACTTTCTCCTACGAGCAGTACTTC. Protein product: CASSKVGTFSYEQYF.

The chain recombines TRBV2 with TRBJ1-5; maybe TRBD1 (6 bases). In germline, CDR1 is SNHLY, CDR2 FYNNEI. This CDR3 region has 12 residues. Trimming took off 8 bases at V and 2 bases at J, with 7 bases between the two ends. CDR3 bases: TGTGCCAGCCGACAGGGCAATCAGCCCCAGCATTTT. Amino acids: CASRQGNQPQHF.

The rearrangement links TRBV30 to TRBJ1-2; D gene ambiguous. The CDR3 contains 14 residues. Trimming took off 0 bases at V and 4 bases at J, with 12 bases between the two ends. Germline assignment: CDR1 GTSNPN and CDR2 SVGIG (reference sequence). This CDR3 reads CAWSVLEGFYGYTF. Here the CDR3 DNA reads TGTGCCTGGAGTGTACTCGAAGGGTTCTATGGCTACACCTTC.

J is TRBJ1-2 and V is TRBV10-3; D is possibly TRBD1 (5 bases). Germline V gene sequence: CDR1 ENHRY, CDR2 SYGVKD. The CDR3 is 13 residues long. V gave up 8 bases and J gave up 8 bases, with 18 bases separating them. This CDR3 reads CAIGWGMRDGYTF. The CDR3 bases are TGTGCCATCGGATGGGGCATGAGGGACGGCTACACCTTC.

This sequence joins TRBV7-9 and TRBJ1-6, with 8 bases identical to TRBD1. The CDR3 sequence is 14 residues long. The trim removed 5 bases at V and 11 bases at J, leaving 8 bases unmatched. From germline, CDR1 is SEHNR and CDR2 FQNEAQ (reference sequence). CDR3 DNA sequence: TGTGCCAGCAGCCTAGACAGGGGACAAACACCCCTCCACTTT. This gives the protein CASSLDRGQTPLHF.

This chain connects TRBV15 to TRBJ2-3; D is ambiguous. The CDR3 covers 16 residues. V was trimmed by 0 bases and J by 4 bases, leaving 14 bases between them. Per germline, CDR1 LNHNV and CDR2 YYDKDF (reference sequence). CDR3 DNA sequence: TGTGCCACCAGCAGAGATCAAAGGAAAGGGCCAGATACGCAGTATTTT. This codes for CATSRDQRKGPDTQYF.

V gene TRBV30 combines with J gene TRBJ2-5, with D perhaps being TRBD1 or TRBD2 (5 bases each). The CDR3 is made up of 15 amino acids. Trimming shortened V by 1 base and J by 6 bases, and 18 bases separated the two germline ends. In germline, CDR1 is GTSNPN, CDR2 SVGIG (reference sequence). CDR3 region: CAWSERDLFVKTQYF. The CDR3 bases are TGTGCCTGGAGTGAACGGGACCTGTTCGTAAAGACCCAGTACTTC. Looking up the rest from reference TRBV30 and TRBJ2-5 gives the full variable domain: SQTIHQWPATLVQPVGSPLSLECTVEGTSNPNLYWYRQAAGRGLQLLFYSVGIGQISSEVPQNLSASRPQDRQFILSSKKLLLSDSGFYLCAWSERDLFVKTQYFGPGTRLLVL.

The rearrangement links TRBV25-1 to TRBJ1-2, with D hard to call. The CDR3 extends over 13 amino acids. CDR1 is MGHDK and CDR2 is SYGVNS in the germline V gene. Trimming stripped 2 bases from V and 1 base from J, with 5 bases between. CDR3 region: CASSEGGNYGYTF. CDR3 nucleotide sequence: TGTGCCAGCAGTGAAGGCGGTAACTATGGCTACACCTTC.

The V and J genes are TRBV7-6 and TRBJ1-1; D is possibly TRBD1 (6 bases). The CDR3 sequence is 14 residues long. Germline V gene sequence: CDR1 SGHVS, CDR2 FNYEAQ. V was trimmed by 1 base and J by 1 base, leaving 7 bases between them. CDR3 amino acids: CASSLGRGNTEAFF. The CDR3 DNA reads as TGTGCCAGCAGCTTAGGCAGGGGGAACACTGAAGCTTTCTTT.

The chain couples TRBV30 to TRBJ1-5; a possible D gene is TRBD1 (5 bases). The length of the CDR3 is 13 residues. In germline, CDR1 is GTSNPN, CDR2 SVGIG (reference sequence). Trimming took 2 bases from V and 6 from J, leaving 11 bases between them. The CDR3 sequence: CAWSLGDAQPQHF. The CDR3 bases are TGTGCCTGGAGTTTGGGGGACGCTCAGCCCCAGCATTTT.

This sequence joins TRBV9 and TRBJ1-1; D remains ambiguous. In germline, CDR1 is SGDLS, CDR2 YYNGEE. The CDR3 covers 13 residues. Trimming took off 4 bases at V and 1 base at J, with 8 bases between the two ends. This CDR3 is CASSRDTNTEAFF. The CDR3 DNA reads as TGTGCCAGCAGCCGCGACACGAACACTGAAGCTTTCTTT.

The table lists this clone with a count of one. The chain couples TRBV10-2 to TRBJ1-2; D gene uncertain. This CDR3 has 14 residues. Germline CDR1 and CDR2: WSHSY and SAAADI. The V end lost 4 bases, the J end lost 2 bases, and 11 bases lay between the germline ends. The CDR3 DNA follows: TGCGCCAGCAGTGGCCTGTATTTAAACTATGGCTACACCTTC. It codes for CASSGLYLNYGYTF.

This sequence joins TRBV29-1 and TRBJ2-3, with 8 bases that match TRBD2. This CDR3 region has 13 residues. The V gene end was trimmed by 6 bases and the J gene end by 6 bases; junction bases not matched to a gene: 8. Per the germline V gene, CDR1 is SQVTM and CDR2 is ANQGSEA. The CDR3 spells CSVSGGLYDTQYF. The CDR3 region has the DNA TGCAGCGTATCGGGGGGGCTTTACGATACGCAGTATTTT.

The chain uses TRBV30 and TRBJ2-5; no reliable D call. V dropped 2 bases and J dropped 2 bases, with 6 bases sitting between them. CDR3 length: 12 residues. Looked up from germline, CDR1 is GTSNPN and CDR2 is SVGIG (reference sequence). The CDR3 spells CAWSIAQETQYF. In DNA form, the CDR3 reads TGTGCCTGGAGTATAGCTCAAGAGACCCAGTACTTC.

The chain combines TRBV7-2 with TRBJ1-5; unclear D gene. The germline CDR1 and CDR2 sequences are SGHTA and FQGNSA. The CDR3 has 13 amino acids. V lost 5 bases and J lost 4, with 9 bases in between. The CDR3 coding sequence is TGTGCCAGCAGCGAGGGCCAGAATCAGCCCCAGCATTTT. Amino acid sequence: CASSEGQNQPQHF.

The genes are TRBV30 and TRBJ2-7; D is perhaps TRBD2 (6 bases). Germline loops: CDR1 GTSNPN, CDR2 SVGIG (reference sequence). V lost 0 bases, J lost 7 bases, and 16 bases lay in between. The CDR3 is made up of 14 amino acids. CDR3 protein: CAWSVRAGRGEQYF. CDR3 coding DNA: TGTGCCTGGAGTGTACGGGCGGGACGAGGGGAGCAGTACTTC.

The chain joins TRBV9 to TRBJ1-4; unclear D gene. Looked up from germline, CDR1 is SGDLS and CDR2 is YYNGEE. The CDR3 spans 15 residues. Trimming left V 0 bases short and J 6 bases short, with 12 bases between. CDR3 protein: CASSVDAGLDEKLFF. The CDR3 nucleotides are TGTGCCAGCAGCGTAGATGCGGGGTTGGATGAAAAACTGTTTTTT.

The V call is TRBV15, the J call TRBJ1-4; D remains ambiguous. The ends were cut back, 3 bases at V and 3 bases at J, with 23 bases in the middle. The CDR3 contains 19 residues. Germline CDR1 is LNHNV and CDR2 is YYDKDF (reference sequence). The CDR3 loop reads CATSSPTSLFLSANEKLFF. DNA for the CDR3: TGTGCCACCAGCAGCCCTACCTCTCTTTTTTTGTCGGCTAATGAAAAACTGTTTTTT.

CDR3 nucleotides: TGTGCCAGCAGCTTGCAAGGTCCCTACGAGCAGTACTTC. Protein product: CASSLQGPYEQYF. The chain uses TRBV5-6 and TRBJ2-7; the D is unclear. The CDR3 is 13 residues long. CDR1 is SGHDT, CDR2 YYEEEE, per germline. The V end was cut by 1 base, the J end by 2 bases, with 7 bases between.

This chain uses TRBV5-1 with TRBJ2-3, with 7 bases identical to TRBD2. Trimming cost V 4 bases and J 5 bases; bases outside gene matches: 10. The V gene's germline CDR1 is SGHRS and CDR2 YFSETQ. The CDR3 totals 15 residues. This CDR3 reads CASSPRDYGIDTQYF. CDR3 nucleotides: TGCGCCAGCAGCCCCCGGGACTACGGAATAGATACGCAGTATTTT.

V gene TRBV6-6 combines with J gene TRBJ2-3, with D unclear. Between the trimmed V and J ends, which lost 6 bases and 2 bases, there was a span of 6 bases. The CDR3 extends over 12 amino acids. Germline CDR1 is MNHNY and CDR2 is SVGAGI (reference sequence). In DNA, the CDR3 is TGTGCCAGCAGGGGAAACACAGATACGCAGTATTTT. Residues: CASRGNTDTQYF.

The J gene is TRBJ2-2, the V gene TRBV4-1, with no clear D. The CDR3 is 15 residues long. Trimming took 1 base from V and 4 from J, leaving 10 bases between them. Per germline, CDR1 MGHRA and CDR2 YSYEKL. The CDR3 DNA reads TGCGCCAGCAGCCAAGTACTGCTCAGCACCGGGGAGCTGTTTTTT. Amino acids: CASSQVLLSTGELFF.

The chain joins TRBV5-5 to TRBJ1-3; 7 nucleotides agree with TRBD1. Trimming cost V 4 bases and J 0 bases; bases outside gene matches: 4. CDR1 is SGHKS and CDR2 is YYEKEE in the germline V gene (reference sequence). The CDR3 spans 15 residues. CDR3 nucleotide sequence: TGTGCCAGCAGCCCGGACAGGAACTCTGGAAACACCATATATTTT. It translates to CASSPDRNSGNTIYF.